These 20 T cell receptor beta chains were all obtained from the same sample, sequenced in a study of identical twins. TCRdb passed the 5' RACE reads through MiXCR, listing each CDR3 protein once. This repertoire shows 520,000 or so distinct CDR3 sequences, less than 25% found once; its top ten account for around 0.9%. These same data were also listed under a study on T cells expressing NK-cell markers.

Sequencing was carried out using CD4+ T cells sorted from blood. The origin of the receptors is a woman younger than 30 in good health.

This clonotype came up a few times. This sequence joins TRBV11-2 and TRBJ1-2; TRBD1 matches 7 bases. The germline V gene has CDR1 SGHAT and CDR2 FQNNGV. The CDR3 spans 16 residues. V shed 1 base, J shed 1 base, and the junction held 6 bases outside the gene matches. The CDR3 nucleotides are TGTGCCAGCAGCTTAGCTAGGGGGCTAGATAACTATGGCTACACCTTC. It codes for CASSLARGLDNYGYTF.

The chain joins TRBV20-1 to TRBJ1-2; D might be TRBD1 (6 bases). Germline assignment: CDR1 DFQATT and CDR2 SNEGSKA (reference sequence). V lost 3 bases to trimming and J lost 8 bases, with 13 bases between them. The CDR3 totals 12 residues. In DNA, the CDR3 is TGCAGTGCTAGTCACAGGGTATTAGGCTACACCTTC. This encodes CSASHRVLGYTF.

CDR3 in amino acids: CASSSRGLRDAGETQYF. CDR3 nucleotides: TGTGCCAGCAGCTCAAGAGGGCTTCGGGACGCGGGAGAGACCCAGTACTTC. This chain links TRBV9 with TRBJ2-5; TRBD1 or TRBD2 may be the D gene (5 bases each). The ends were cut back, 4 bases at V and 4 bases at J, with 23 bases in the middle. Per germline, CDR1 SGDLS and CDR2 YYNGEE. The CDR3 contains 17 residues.

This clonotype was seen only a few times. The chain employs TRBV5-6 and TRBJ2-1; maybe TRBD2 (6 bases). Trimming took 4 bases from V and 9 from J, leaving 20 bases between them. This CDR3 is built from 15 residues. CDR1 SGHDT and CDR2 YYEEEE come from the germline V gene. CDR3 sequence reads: CASSSLIGREGEQFF. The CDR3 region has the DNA TGTGCCAGCAGCAGCCTTATCGGGAGAGAAGGTGAGCAGTTCTTC.

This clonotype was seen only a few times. The CDR3 DNA reads as TGTGCCAGCAGTTACCTTCCGACCGGGGGGAACACTGAAGCTTTCTTT. It codes for CASSYLPTGGNTEAFF. This rearrangement joins TRBV6-2 or TRBV6-3 to TRBJ1-1; D possibly corresponds to TRBD1 (5 bases). Trimming took off 2 bases at V and 1 base at J, with 14 bases between the two ends. The germline gives CDR1 MNHEY, CDR2 SVGEGT. This CDR3 has 16 residues.

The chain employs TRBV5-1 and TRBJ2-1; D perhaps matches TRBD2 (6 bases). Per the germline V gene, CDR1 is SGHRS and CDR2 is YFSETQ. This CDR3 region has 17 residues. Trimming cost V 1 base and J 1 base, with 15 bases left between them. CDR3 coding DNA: TGCGCCAGCAGCTTGATAAGCGCGGGGTGGTCCTACAATGAGCAGTTCTTC. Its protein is CASSLISAGWSYNEQFF.

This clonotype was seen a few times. In nucleotides, the CDR3 is TGTGCCACCAGGAGGGCAGGGAGCGATGAGACCCAGTACTTC. Protein: CATRRAGSDETQYF. The chain is built from TRBV15 and TRBJ2-5, with D possibly called TRBD1 or TRBD2 (5 bases each). Looked up from germline, CDR1 is LNHNV and CDR2 is YYDKDF (reference sequence). Trimming left V 6 bases short and J 5 bases short, with 16 bases between. The CDR3 length is 14 residues.

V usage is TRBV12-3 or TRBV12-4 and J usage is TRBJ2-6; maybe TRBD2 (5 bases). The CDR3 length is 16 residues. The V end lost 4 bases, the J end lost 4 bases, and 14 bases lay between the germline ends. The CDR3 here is CASSSPRGLGANVLTF. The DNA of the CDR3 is TGTGCCAGCAGTTCCCCCCGGGGTCTGGGGGCCAACGTCCTGACTTTC.

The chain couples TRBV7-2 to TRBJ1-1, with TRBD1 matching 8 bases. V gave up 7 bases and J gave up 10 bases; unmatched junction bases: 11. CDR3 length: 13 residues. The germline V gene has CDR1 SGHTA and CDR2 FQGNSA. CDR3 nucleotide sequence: TGTGCCAGCACCACGGACAGGGAAAATACAGCTTTCTTT. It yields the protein CASTTDRENTAFF.

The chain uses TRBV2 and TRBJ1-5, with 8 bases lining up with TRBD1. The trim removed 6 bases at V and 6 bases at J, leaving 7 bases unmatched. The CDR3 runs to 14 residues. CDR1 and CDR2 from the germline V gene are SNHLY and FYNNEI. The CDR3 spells CASRGTGGAQPQHF. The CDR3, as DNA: TGTGCCAGCAGGGGGACAGGCGGGGCTCAGCCCCAGCATTTT.

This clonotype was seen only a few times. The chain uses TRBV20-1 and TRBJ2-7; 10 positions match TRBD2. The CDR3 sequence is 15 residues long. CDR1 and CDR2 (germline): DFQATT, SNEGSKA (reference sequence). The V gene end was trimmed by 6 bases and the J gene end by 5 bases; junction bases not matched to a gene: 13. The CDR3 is CSAGSPSGSPHEQYF. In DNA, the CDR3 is TGCAGTGCCGGTAGTCCTAGCGGGAGCCCCCACGAGCAGTACTTC.

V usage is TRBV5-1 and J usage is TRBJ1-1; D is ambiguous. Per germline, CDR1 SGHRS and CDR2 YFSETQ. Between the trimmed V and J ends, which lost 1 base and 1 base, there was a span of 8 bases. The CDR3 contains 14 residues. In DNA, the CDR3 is TGCGCCAGCAGCTTGTTCCGACCGAACACTGAAGCTTTCTTT. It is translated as CASSLFRPNTEAFF.

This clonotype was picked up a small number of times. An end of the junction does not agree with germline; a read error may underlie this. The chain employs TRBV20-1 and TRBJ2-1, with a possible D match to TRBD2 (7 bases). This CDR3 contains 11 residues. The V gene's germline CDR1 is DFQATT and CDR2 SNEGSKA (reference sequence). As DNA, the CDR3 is TGCAGTGTGAAGGGGGGGAATGATCAGTTCTTC. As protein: CSVKGGNDQFF.

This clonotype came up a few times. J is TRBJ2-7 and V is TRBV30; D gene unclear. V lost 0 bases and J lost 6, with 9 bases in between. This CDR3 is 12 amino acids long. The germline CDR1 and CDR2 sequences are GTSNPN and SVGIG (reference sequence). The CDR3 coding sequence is TGTGCCTGGAGTGTACGGGCGGCCGAGCAGTACTTC. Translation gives CAWSVRAAEQYF. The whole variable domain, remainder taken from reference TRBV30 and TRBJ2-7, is SQTIHQWPATLVQPVGSPLSLECTVEGTSNPNLYWYRQAAGRGLQLLFYSVGIGQISSEVPQNLSASRPQDRQFILSSKKLLLSDSGFYLCAWSVRAAEQYFGPGTRLTVT.

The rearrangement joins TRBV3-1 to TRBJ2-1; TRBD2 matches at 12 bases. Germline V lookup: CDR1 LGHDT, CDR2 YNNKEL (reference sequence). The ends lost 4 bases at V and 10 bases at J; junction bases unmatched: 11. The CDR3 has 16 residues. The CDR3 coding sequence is TGTGCCAGCAGCCCGACTTGGGCTAGCGGGAGGGACGAGCAGTTCTTC. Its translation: CASSPTWASGRDEQFF.

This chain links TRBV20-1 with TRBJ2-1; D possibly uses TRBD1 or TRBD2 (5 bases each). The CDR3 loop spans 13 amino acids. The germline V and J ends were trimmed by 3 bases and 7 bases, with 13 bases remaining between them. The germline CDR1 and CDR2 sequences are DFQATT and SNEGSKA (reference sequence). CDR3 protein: CSASGAGSNEQFF. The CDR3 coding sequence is TGCAGTGCTAGCGGGGCTGGTTCGAATGAGCAGTTCTTC.

CDR3 sequence reads: CAISESKPGTEAFF. The CDR3 coding sequence is TGTGCCATCAGTGAGTCGAAGCCAGGTACTGAAGCTTTCTTT. The chain combines TRBV10-3 with TRBJ1-1; no firm D call. V was cut by 0 bases and J by 5 bases, with 10 bases left in between. Germline V gene lookup returns CDR1 ENHRY and CDR2 SYGVKD. The CDR3 is 14 residues long.

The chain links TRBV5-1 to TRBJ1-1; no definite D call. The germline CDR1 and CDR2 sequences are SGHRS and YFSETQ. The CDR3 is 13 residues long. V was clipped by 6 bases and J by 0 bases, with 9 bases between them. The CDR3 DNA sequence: TGCGCCAGCACTGAGTCAGTGAACACTGAAGCTTTCTTT. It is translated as CASTESVNTEAFF.

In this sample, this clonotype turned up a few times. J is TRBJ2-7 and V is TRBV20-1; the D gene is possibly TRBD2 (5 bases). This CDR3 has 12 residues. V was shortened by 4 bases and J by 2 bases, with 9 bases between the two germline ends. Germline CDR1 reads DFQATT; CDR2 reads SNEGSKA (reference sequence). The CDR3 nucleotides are TGCAGTGCTAAAGGGCGGGCCTACGAGCAGTACTTC. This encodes CSAKGRAYEQYF.

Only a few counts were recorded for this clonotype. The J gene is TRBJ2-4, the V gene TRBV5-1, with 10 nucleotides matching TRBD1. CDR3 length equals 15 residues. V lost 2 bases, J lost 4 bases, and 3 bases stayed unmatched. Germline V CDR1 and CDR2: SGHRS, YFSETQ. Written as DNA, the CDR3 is TGCGCCAGCAGCTTCGGACAGGGGGGAAAAAACATTCAGTACTTC. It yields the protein CASSFGQGGKNIQYF.